Following are 2 T cell receptor beta chains from one sample sequenced in a study of shared clonotypes between healthy human individuals. The method was immunoSEQ multiplex PCR; TCRdb's version includes in-frame clones alone and lacks a portion of them. The sample yields over 2 million clones, roughly 94% seen once. Sequencing used naive CD4+ T cells sorted from blood. Subset here: CD45RA+ positively selected. The receptors originated from a man in his late teens or twenties in good health.

The chain joins TRBV11-2 to TRBJ1-5; no clear D gene. The CDR3 is 14 residues long. V lost 0 bases, J lost 0 bases, and 3 bases lay in between. Germline lookup yields CDR1 SGHAT and CDR2 FQNNGV. CDR3 nucleotides: TGTGCCAGCAGCTTAGAAGGTAGCAATCAGCCCCAGCATTTT. It encodes CASSLEGSNQPQHF.

Remarks on this clone: Other DNA sequences in the sample encode the same CDR3. V usage is TRBV5-1 and J usage is TRBJ1-2; tentative D call: TRBD1 (5 bases). V lost 5 bases to trimming and J lost 3 bases, with 11 bases between them. This CDR3 comprises 13 residues. From germline, CDR1 is SGHRS and CDR2 YFSETQ. The CDR3 DNA sequence: TGCGCCAGCAGGCCCGGGACGGACTATGGCTACACCTTC. Translated: CASRPGTDYGYTF.